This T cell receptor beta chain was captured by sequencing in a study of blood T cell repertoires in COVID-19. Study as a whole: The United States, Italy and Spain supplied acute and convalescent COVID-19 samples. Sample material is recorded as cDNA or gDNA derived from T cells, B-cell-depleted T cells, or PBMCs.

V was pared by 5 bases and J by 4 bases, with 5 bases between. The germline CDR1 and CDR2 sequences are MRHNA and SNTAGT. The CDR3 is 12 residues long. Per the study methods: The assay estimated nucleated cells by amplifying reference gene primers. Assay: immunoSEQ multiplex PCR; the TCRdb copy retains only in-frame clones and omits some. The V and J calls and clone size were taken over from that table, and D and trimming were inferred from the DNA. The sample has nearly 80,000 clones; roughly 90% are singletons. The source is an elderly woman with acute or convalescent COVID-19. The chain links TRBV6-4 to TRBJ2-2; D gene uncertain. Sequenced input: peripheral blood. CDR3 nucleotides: TGTGCCAGCAGTCCGGGCACCGGGGAGCTGTTTTTT. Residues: CASSPGTGELFF.